A selection of T cell receptor beta chains follows, all from one sample in a study of shared clonotypes between healthy human individuals. Clones were read by immunoSEQ multiplex PCR, and TCRdb kept only the in-frame ones, dropping some. The sample holds more than 2 million clones, about 95% seen once. Specimen: naive CD4+ T cells sorted from blood. The receptors shown here come from a man aged 18 to 30 in good health. CDR3s include the opening cysteine and the closing phenylalanine or tryptophan. The order of the fields is D gene, CDR3 length, V gene, clone size, J gene, CDR3 protein, CDR3 DNA. The D gene is left open where the match is weak. Clone size, where shown, is once, few, many, or a class for clones that have expanded.

.	15	TRBV5-1	.	TRBJ2-2	CASSSLSGSTGELFF	TGCGCCAGCAGCTCTCTCTCGGGGAGCACCGGGGAGCTGTTTTTT
.	12	TRBV11-2	.	TRBJ1-1	CASSLSVGTAFF	TGTGCCAGCAGCTTAAGCGTGGGAACGGCTTTCTTT
TRBD2	17	TRBV5-6	.	TRBJ2-7	CASSSIRTSGRVHEQYF	TGTGCCAGCAGCTCGATAAGGACTAGCGGGAGGGTACACGAGCAGTACTTC
TRBD1	15	TRBV19	.	TRBJ1-2	CASSRTGAKMDGYTF	TGTGCCAGTAGCAGGACAGGGGCAAAAATGGATGGCTACACCTTC
TRBD1	15	TRBV6-5	.	TRBJ1-2	CASSYSDRSNYGYTF	TGTGCCAGCAGTTACTCGGACAGGAGCAACTATGGCTACACCTTC
.	13	TRBV7-7	.	TRBJ2-5	CASSLGTRETQYF	TGTGCTAGCTCCTTAGGGACCAGAGAGACCCAGTACTTC
TRBD1	15	TRBV13	.	TRBJ1-4	CASGPQGIANEKLFF	TGTGCCAGCGGACCACAGGGGATTGCTAATGAAAAACTGTTTTTT
.	14	TRBV30	.	TRBJ1-5	CAWSGRISNQPQHF	TGTGCCTGGAGTGGGCGGATTAGCAATCAGCCCCAGCATTTT
.	13	TRBV5-1	.	TRBJ1-6	CASSLAQDSPLHF	TGCGCCAGCAGCTTGGCACAGGATTCACCCCTCCACTTT
.	14	TRBV6-5	.	TRBJ1-1	CASGQQGHSTEAFF	TGTGCCAGCGGACAACAGGGACACAGCACTGAAGCTTTCTTT
.	15	TRBV4-2	.	TRBJ2-7	CASSQGGQGAYEQYF	TGTGCCAGCAGCCAAGGAGGGCAGGGCGCCTACGAGCAGTACTTC
.	11	TRBV6-5	.	TRBJ2-5	CASSDPGTQYF	TGTGCCAGCAGTGACCCCGGGACCCAGTACTTC
TRBD2	18	TRBV28	.	TRBJ2-2	CASSPPRAGGSNTGELFF	TGTGCCAGCAGTCCGCCCAGAGCGGGGGGCTCCAACACCGGGGAGCTGTTTTTT
.	15	TRBV19	.	TRBJ2-1	CASSSDKSSYNEQFF	TGTGCCAGTAGTAGCGATAAGAGCTCCTACAATGAGCAGTTCTTC
.	13	TRBV6-5	.	TRBJ2-7	CASSRGAQFEQYF	TGTGCCAGCAGTAGAGGGGCCCAATTCGAGCAGTACTTC
.	11	TRBV20-1	.	TRBJ1-2	CSARVDSGYTF	TGCAGTGCTAGAGTGGATAGTGGCTACACCTTC
TRBD1	16	TRBV5-1	once	TRBJ2-3	CASSLGGQGRTDTQYF	TGCGCCAGCAGCTTGGGCGGACAGGGGCGTACAGATACGCAGTATTTT
.	13	TRBV19	.	TRBJ2-7	CASSRTVSYEQYF	TGTGCCAGTAGTAGGACAGTCTCCTACGAGCAGTACTTC
TRBD1	16	TRBV5-4	.	TRBJ2-7	CASSLVDRVSSYEQYF	TGTGCCAGCAGCTTGGTGGACAGGGTTAGCTCCTACGAGCAGTACTTC
TRBD2	14	TRBV2	.	TRBJ2-3	CASVWLAATDTQYF	TGTGCCAGCGTTTGGCTAGCGGCCACAGATACGCAGTATTTT